Each of the 5 T cell receptor beta chains below was sequenced from the same sample in a study of T cells after yellow fever vaccination. One entry per CDR3 protein results from TCRdb running MiXCR on the 5' RACE reads. This table has over 130,000 distinct CDR3 sequences, 7.7% appearing once. The sequencing here drew on CD4+ T cells sorted from PBMCs, taken 5 days after the yellow fever booster vaccination. The receptors shown here come from a man in his thirties or forties who received the YFV17D yellow fever vaccine.

In this sample, this clonotype turned up many times. The chain carries TRBV5-4 and TRBJ2-3, with D perhaps TRBD1 (6 bases). Per the germline V gene, CDR1 is SGHNT and CDR2 is YYREEE (reference sequence). The CDR3 length is 14 residues. V lost 4 bases, J lost 2 bases, and 11 bases lay in between. CDR3 sequence reads: CASSRDTNTDTQYF. Here the CDR3 DNA reads TGTGCCAGCAGCAGGGACACAAACACAGATACGCAGTATTTT.

This clonotype was picked up a small number of times. The V call is TRBV9, the J call TRBJ2-5; D is ambiguous. CDR1 is SGDLS, CDR2 YYNGEE, per germline. Between the trimmed V and J ends, which lost 2 bases and 5 bases, there was a span of 16 bases. CDR3 length: 15 residues. The chain's CDR3 is CASSVAPLSTETQYF. In DNA form, the CDR3 reads TGTGCCAGCAGCGTTGCCCCACTGAGCACCGAGACCCAGTACTTC.

This clonotype was recorded at least ten times. V gene TRBV24-1 combines with J gene TRBJ2-5; D unresolved. This CDR3 spans 10 amino acids. V lost 12 bases, J lost 0 bases, and 4 bases lay in between. From germline, CDR1 is KGHDR and CDR2 SFDVKD. The DNA of the CDR3 is TGTGCCGGTTACCAAGAGACCCAGTACTTC. This sequence encodes CAGYQETQYF.

This clonotype was observed at least ten times. The rearrangement uses TRBV20-1 and TRBJ1-5; no definite D call. Per germline, CDR1 DFQATT and CDR2 SNEGSKA (reference sequence). This CDR3 is 12 amino acids long. With 6 bases removed from V and 2 bases from J, the gap between germline ends came to 8 bases. Here the CDR3 DNA reads TGCAGTGCCCTCCAGGGCAATCAGCCCCAGCATTTT. Its protein product is CSALQGNQPQHF.

This clonotype was observed at least ten times. The chain couples TRBV5-5 to TRBJ2-1; 12 nucleotides agree with TRBD1. CDR1 is SGHKS and CDR2 is YYEKEE in the germline V gene (reference sequence). V shed 4 bases, J shed 7 bases, and the junction held 6 bases outside the gene matches. The CDR3 consists of 15 residues. In DNA form, the CDR3 reads TGTGCCAGCAGCCGACGGGACAGGGGGCCGAATGAGCAGTTCTTC. The encoded protein is CASSRRDRGPNEQFF.